Below, 18 T cell receptor beta chains from the same sample are listed, as sequenced in a study of chemoradiotherapy in HPV16-positive cancers. TCRdb keeps only in-frame clones here, not all; method: immunoSEQ multiplex PCR. This table has 36,000 or so clones, roughly 77% appearing once. This sample comprised blood, obtained from a patient who underwent chemoradiotherapy. The receptors shown here come from a human donor with HPV-associated anogenital cancer.

This sequence joins TRBV4-3 and TRBJ2-5, with D possibly TRBD1 on 6 matching bases. From germline, CDR1 is LGHNA and CDR2 YSLEER. There are 16 residues in the CDR3. The ends were cut back, 1 base at V and 2 bases at J, with 14 bases in the middle. The CDR3 region is CASSQALSRGQETQYF. CDR3 sequence (DNA): TGCGCCAGCAGCCAAGCGCTGTCTAGGGGGCAAGAGACCCAGTACTTC.

The V and J genes are TRBV9 and TRBJ1-3; no clear D gene. CDR1 is SGDLS and CDR2 is YYNGEE in the germline V gene. V was pared by 0 bases and J by 1 base, with 5 bases between. The CDR3 is 14 amino acids. DNA of the CDR3: TGTGCCAGCAGCGTAGCTGGGTCTGGAAACACCATATATTTT. Translation gives CASSVAGSGNTIYF.

Concerning this clone itself: Other DNA sequences from this sample encode an identical CDR3 as well. V usage is TRBV7-2 and J usage is TRBJ1-5; TRBD1 aligns across 8 bases. The V gene end was trimmed by 5 bases and the J gene end by 1 base; junction bases not matched to a gene: 4. The germline CDR1 and CDR2 sequences are SGHTA and FQGNSA. There are 15 residues in the CDR3. The CDR3 coding sequence is TGTGCCAGCAGCCCGACAGGGGCGAGCAATCAGCCCCAGCATTTT. Its translation is CASSPTGASNQPQHF.

The chain links TRBV14 to TRBJ1-2, with 7 positions matching TRBD1. Germline-derived CDR1 and CDR2 are SGHDN and FVKESK. The CDR3 runs 16 residues. Trimming cost V 2 bases and J 5 bases; bases outside gene matches: 11. DNA for the CDR3: TGTGCCAGCAGCCAACTTGGAGCCGGGACAGATTATGGCTACACCTTC. Amino acid sequence: CASSQLGAGTDYGYTF.

The chain couples TRBV6-5 to TRBJ1-5, with no clear D. V gave up 8 bases and J gave up 6 bases, with 20 bases separating them. The CDR3 covers 15 residues. Germline V gives CDR1 MNHEY, CDR2 SVGAGI. The CDR3 nucleotides read TGTGCCAGCCGCCCACTAGGTGGATTGGCTCAGCCCCAGCATTTT. It specifies CASRPLGGLAQPQHF.

The rearrangement joins TRBV7-9 to TRBJ2-5, with TRBD1 matching over 8 bases. CDR1 and CDR2 from the germline V gene are SEHNR and FQNEAQ (reference sequence). The CDR3 has 15 residues. The J segment lost 5 bases and the V segment lost 1 base, leaving 6 bases of the junction unmatched. In DNA, the CDR3 is TGTGCCAGCAGCTTAGGGGCAGGGGGCTTGGAGACCCAGTACTTC. This encodes CASSLGAGGLETQYF.

This chain links TRBV9 with TRBJ2-4, with TRBD2 matching 7 bases. The CDR3 loop spans 16 amino acids. V lost 4 bases, J lost 6 bases, and 13 bases stayed unmatched. Per germline, CDR1 SGDLS and CDR2 YYNGEE. In DNA, the CDR3 is TGTGCCAGCAGCCCACGTCTGACTAGCACAGTAAACATTCAGTACTTC. Translation: CASSPRLTSTVNIQYF.

This chain joins TRBV5-8 and TRBJ2-1; D may be TRBD1 or TRBD2 (5 bases each). The CDR3 is 14 residues long. Germline V lookup: CDR1 SGHTS, CDR2 YDEGEE. The V and J ends lost 4 bases and 7 bases respectively, with 15 bases between them. For the CDR3, the DNA is TGTGCCAGCAGCCCAAGGGACCTAAGGAATGAGCAGTTCTTC. Protein product: CASSPRDLRNEQFF.

This clone has a single count. The chain is built from TRBV4-1 and TRBJ2-7; D is possibly TRBD1 (5 bases). Per the germline V gene, CDR1 is MGHRA and CDR2 is YSYEKL. Deletions cut 1 base from V and 5 bases from J, with 15 bases between. The CDR3 spans 15 residues. The CDR3 sequence: CASSQGSQVGHEQYF. CDR3 sequence (DNA): TGCGCCAGCAGCCAAGGTTCACAGGTCGGCCACGAGCAGTACTTC.

The chain is built from TRBV7-9 and TRBJ2-5; D might be TRBD2 (7 bases). Germline CDR1 SEHNR, CDR2 FQNEAQ (reference sequence). This CDR3 region has 16 residues. Trimming pared 4 bases from V and 3 bases from J, leaving 18 bases between. Here the CDR3 DNA reads TGTGCCAGCAGCTGGGGAGGTTCGGGGGGCGAAGAGACCCAGTACTTC. Translation gives CASSWGGSGGEETQYF.

This chain uses TRBV9 with TRBJ2-1; 10 bases fit TRBD2. V lost 0 bases to trimming and J lost 8 bases; unmatched junction nucleotides: 11. The CDR3 spans 17 residues. Germline V CDR1 and CDR2: SGDLS, YYNGEE. The CDR3 spells CASSVASRPSGGYEQFF. Written as DNA, the CDR3 is TGTGCCAGCAGCGTAGCTAGCAGGCCTAGCGGGGGTTATGAGCAGTTCTTC.

V usage is TRBV9 and J usage is TRBJ1-2, with 7 bases identical to TRBD1. The CDR3 has 14 residues. Germline trimming cut 0 bases from V and 5 bases from J; bases unmatched to any gene: 4. The germline V gene has CDR1 SGDLS and CDR2 YYNGEE. The CDR3 loop is CASSVAMGQYGYTF. The CDR3 bases are TGTGCCAGCAGCGTAGCTATGGGACAGTATGGCTACACCTTC.

This chain uses TRBV29-1 with TRBJ2-5; 8 nucleotides line up with TRBD2. J lost 4 bases, V lost 8 bases, and 12 bases had no gene match. This CDR3 region has 14 residues. The germline gives CDR1 SQVTM, CDR2 ANQGSEA. The CDR3 loop reads CSSFGERGTETQYF. As DNA, the CDR3 is TGCAGCTCATTCGGGGAGCGGGGGACAGAGACCCAGTACTTC.

The chain has TRBV13 and TRBJ2-6, with 9 bases matching TRBD1. Trimming took 4 bases from V and 3 from J; bases not matched to a gene: 4. The CDR3 is 16 residues long. Germline CDR1 reads PRHDT; CDR2 reads FYEKMQ (reference sequence). CDR3 region: CASSSRTGDGANVLTF. Here the CDR3 DNA reads TGTGCCAGCAGCTCGCGGACAGGGGATGGGGCCAACGTCCTGACTTTC.

The chain uses TRBV9 and TRBJ2-5; possibly TRBD2 for D (5 bases). V lost 4 bases and J 6 bases, leaving 16 bases between the germline ends. The CDR3 is 14 residues long. Germline V gene lookup returns CDR1 SGDLS and CDR2 YYNGEE. In DNA form, the CDR3 reads TGTGCCAGCAGCCCCAGTGCTAGCTTGAAGACCCAGTACTTC. It encodes CASSPSASLKTQYF.

The genes are TRBV30 and TRBJ1-5; TRBD1 matches 8 bases. This CDR3 spans 13 amino acids. CDR1 is GTSNPN and CDR2 is SVGIG in the germline V gene (reference sequence). J gave up 4 bases and V 2 bases, and 1 base lay outside the gene matches. The CDR3 loop is CAWSNRGNQPQHF. Here the CDR3 DNA reads TGTGCCTGGAGTAACAGGGGGAATCAGCCCCAGCATTTT.

This chain joins TRBV6-5 and TRBJ2-1; TRBD2 agrees at 12 bases. Germline loops: CDR1 MNHEY, CDR2 SVGAGI. CDR3 length: 14 amino acids. With V trimmed by 8 bases and J by 4 bases, 3 bases remained unmatched. The chain's CDR3 is CASALAGGYNEQFF. The CDR3, as DNA: TGTGCCAGCGCGCTAGCGGGGGGGTACAATGAGCAGTTCTTC.

The gene calls are TRBV4-1 and TRBJ1-1; TRBD1 matches 7 bases. V lost 1 base, J lost 3 bases, and 11 bases stayed unmatched. There are 17 residues in the CDR3. Germline V gene sequence: CDR1 MGHRA, CDR2 YSYEKL. The CDR3, as DNA: TGCGCCAGCAGCCAAGGTTCAGGGGGGGGTACATACACTGAAGCTTTCTTT. Translated, it gives CASSQGSGGGTYTEAFF.